These 11 T cell receptor beta chains were all obtained from the same sample, sequenced in a study of shared clonotypes between healthy human individuals. Sequencing used immunoSEQ multiplex PCR; TCRdb keeps in-frame clones, though not all of them. The sample carries about 120,000 clones, around 73% recorded once. The source material was memory CD8+ T cells sorted from blood. Sample subset: CD45RO+ cells pooled with CCR7-negative TemRA cells. These receptors were taken from a woman aged 25 to 39 in good health.

This clone was seen once. The rearrangement joins TRBV28 to TRBJ1-3; no clear D gene. The germline V gene has CDR1 MDHEN and CDR2 SYDVKM. The CDR3 loop spans 18 amino acids. V lost 1 base and J lost 0, with 16 bases in between. The CDR3 DNA sequence: TGTGCCAGCAGTTTATTCGGACGCTCTCACATCTCTGGAAACACCATATATTTT. Amino acids: CASSLFGRSHISGNTIYF. Filled out from reference TRBV28 and TRBJ1-3, the complete variable domain reads DVKVTQSSRYLVKRTGEKVFLECVQDMDHENMFWYRQDPGLGLRLIYFSYDVKMKEKGDIPEGYSVSREKKERFSLILESASTNQTSMYLCASSLFGRSHISGNTIYFGEGSWLTVV.

This clone was picked up many times. The genes are TRBV2 and TRBJ2-7; D may correspond to TRBD1 or TRBD2 (5 bases each). V gave up 3 bases and J gave up 2 bases, with 14 bases separating them. The CDR3 loop spans 15 amino acids. Germline V gene sequence: CDR1 SNHLY, CDR2 FYNNEI. As DNA, the CDR3 is TGTGCCAGCAGTGAGGGGGTAACTAACACCTACGAGCAGTACTTC. Its protein product is CASSEGVTNTYEQYF.

V gene TRBV13 combines with J gene TRBJ1-6, with 7 nucleotides matching TRBD1. The CDR3 spans 15 residues. After removal of 6 bases from V and 10 bases from J, the junction contained 12 bases not matched to a gene. CDR1 is PRHDT and CDR2 is FYEKMQ in the germline V gene (reference sequence). CDR3 sequence: CASSIVRGPRSPLHF. The CDR3 DNA reads as TGTGCCAGCAGTATAGTAAGGGGGCCTAGGTCACCCCTCCACTTT.

The rearrangement joins TRBV6-1 to TRBJ1-3; perhaps TRBD1 as D (6 bases). This CDR3 is 14 amino acids long. Looked up from germline, CDR1 is MNHNS and CDR2 is SASEGT. V lost 2 bases and J lost 4, with 9 bases in between. CDR3 amino acids: CASSERGAGNTIYF. CDR3 nucleotides: TGTGCCAGCAGTGAACGGGGGGCGGGAAACACCATATATTTT.

The J gene is TRBJ1-1, the V gene TRBV5-1, with TRBD1 matching 7 bases. From germline, CDR1 is SGHRS and CDR2 YFSETQ. This CDR3 comprises 15 residues. J lost 6 bases, V lost 1 base, and 9 bases had no gene match. The chain's CDR3 is CASSLRTGAGAEAFF. In nucleotides, the CDR3 is TGCGCCAGCAGCTTGAGAACAGGGGCGGGGGCTGAAGCTTTCTTT.

The rearrangement joins TRBV27 to TRBJ2-5; possibly TRBD2 for D (6 bases). The J call may be mistaken, given a closer DNA end match to TRBJ2-7. Germline V gene data show CDR1 as MNHEY and CDR2 as SMNVEV (reference sequence). This CDR3 has 12 residues. The CDR3 is CASGGASYEQYF. CDR3 DNA: TGTGCCAGCGGCGGGGCATCCTACGAGCAGTACTTC.

The chain uses TRBV6-5 and TRBJ2-1; the match to TRBD1 covers 8 bases. With 5 bases clipped from V and 4 bases from J, the junction kept 7 bases outside the gene matches. In germline, CDR1 is MNHEY, CDR2 SVGAGI. This CDR3 has 15 residues. The CDR3: CASSPDRGGYNEQFF. The DNA of the CDR3 is TGTGCCAGCAGTCCCGACAGGGGAGGTTACAATGAGCAGTTCTTC.

Only one count was recorded for this clone. This chain joins TRBV29-1 and TRBJ1-1; D is ambiguous. V was pared by 0 bases and J by 0 bases, with 5 bases between. Germline V gene sequence: CDR1 SQVTM, CDR2 ANQGSEA. The CDR3 has 13 residues. The CDR3 protein is CSVEDLMNTEAFF. The CDR3 region has the DNA TGCAGCGTTGAAGATCTTATGAACACTGAAGCTTTCTTT.

V usage is TRBV6-6 and J usage is TRBJ1-2, with D possibly matching TRBD1 (5 bases). V lost 6 bases, J lost 9 bases, and 14 bases lay in between. The CDR3 spans 12 residues. CDR1 and CDR2 (germline): MNHNY, SVGAGI (reference sequence). In nucleotides, the CDR3 is TGTGCCAGCAGGACAGCTTTTGACCGCTACACCTTC. Amino acid sequence: CASRTAFDRYTF.

This clone is medium-sized in the sample. Other DNA sequences of this sample code for an identical CDR3. The chain couples TRBV7-8 to TRBJ1-5; D is possibly TRBD1 (6 bases). CDR3 length: 15 amino acids. The germline V gene encodes CDR1 SGHVS and CDR2 FQNEAQ. V was pared by 3 bases and J by 6 bases, with 15 bases between. The CDR3 is CASSLYQGPSQPQHF. The DNA of the CDR3 is TGTGCCAGCAGCTTGTATCAGGGGCCAAGTCAGCCCCAGCATTTT.

This clone has a single count. This chain links TRBV25-1 with TRBJ2-1; 8 bases align to TRBD1. The CDR3 runs 14 residues. V dropped 3 bases and J dropped 13; count of bases not matched to a gene: 11. Germline V gene sequence: CDR1 MGHDK, CDR2 SYGVNS. CDR3 coding DNA: TGTGCCAGCAGTGACCCGGACAGGGCGCTCCCTCAGTTCTTC. Translation: CASSDPDRALPQFF.